The 6 T cell receptor beta chains in this list originate from one sample, sequenced in a study of cytomegalovirus exposure and HLA in healthy donors. In the PCR, 60 Vbeta and 13 Jbeta primers were used. TCRdb keeps only in-frame clones here, not all; method: immunoSEQ multiplex PCR. The data hold about 130,000 clones, with around 78% observed a single time. The sample comprised PBMCs. These receptors were taken from a man aged 35 to 55 in good health and CMV-seronegative.

This rearrangement joins TRBV2 to TRBJ1-5, with D uncertain. The CDR3 extends over 14 amino acids. V lost 4 bases to trimming and J lost 2 bases, with 9 bases between them. The germline V gene has CDR1 SNHLY and CDR2 FYNNEI. The CDR3 here is CASSVGGRNQPQHF. The CDR3 DNA reads as TGTGCCAGCAGTGTGGGAGGCCGCAATCAGCCCCAGCATTTT. Full variable domain (rest looked up from reference TRBV2 and TRBJ1-5): EPEVTQTPSHQVTQMGQEVILRCVPISNHLYFYWYRQILGQKVEFLVSFYNNEISEKSEIFDDQFSVERPDGSNFTLKIRSTKLEDSAMYFCASSVGGRNQPQHFGDGTRLSIL.

The chain joins TRBV19 to TRBJ1-1; 9 nucleotides match TRBD1. The germline V gene has CDR1 LNHDA and CDR2 SQIVND (reference sequence). J lost 8 bases, V lost 6 bases, and 7 bases had no gene match. The CDR3 is made up of 13 amino acids. The CDR3 region is CASSTGTGLEAFF. For the CDR3, the DNA is TGTGCCAGTAGCACCGGGACAGGGCTCGAAGCTTTCTTT.

The V and J genes are TRBV2 and TRBJ1-3; D call uncertain. Per the germline V gene, CDR1 is SNHLY and CDR2 is FYNNEI. V lost 7 bases to trimming and J lost 2 bases, with 12 bases between them. This CDR3 has 14 amino acids. This chain's CDR3 is CASTTSGAGNTIYF. The CDR3, as DNA: TGTGCCAGCACCACTAGCGGGGCTGGAAACACCATATATTTT.

The chain uses TRBV7-2 and TRBJ2-5; maybe TRBD2 (6 bases). Germline values: CDR1 SGHTA, CDR2 FQGNSA. CDR3 length equals 15 residues. V was trimmed by 4 bases and J by 5 bases, leaving 17 bases between them. Here the CDR3 reads CASSSAGHWGETQYF. In DNA, the CDR3 is TGTGCCAGCAGCTCCGCGGGGCATTGGGGCGAGACCCAGTACTTC.

This clone showed up just a few times. The gene calls are TRBV11-1 and TRBJ1-4, with D possibly being TRBD1 (6 bases). V was trimmed by 2 bases and J by 5 bases, leaving 18 bases between them. This CDR3 contains 17 residues. Per the germline V gene, CDR1 is SGHAT and CDR2 is FQDESV (reference sequence). Here the CDR3 reads CASSLSGSTGLNEKLFF. The CDR3 coding sequence is TGTGCCAGCAGCTTATCGGGGTCGACAGGCTTAAATGAAAAACTGTTTTTT.

The genes are TRBV28 and TRBJ1-1; TRBD1 might be the D (6 bases). Germline V gene data show CDR1 as MDHEN and CDR2 as SYDVKM. V lost 6 bases and J lost 7, with 15 bases in between. This CDR3 is built from 13 residues. The CDR3 nucleotides are TGTGCCAGCAGCCTAGCACAGGGCTTTGAAGCTTTCTTT. Protein: CASSLAQGFEAFF.